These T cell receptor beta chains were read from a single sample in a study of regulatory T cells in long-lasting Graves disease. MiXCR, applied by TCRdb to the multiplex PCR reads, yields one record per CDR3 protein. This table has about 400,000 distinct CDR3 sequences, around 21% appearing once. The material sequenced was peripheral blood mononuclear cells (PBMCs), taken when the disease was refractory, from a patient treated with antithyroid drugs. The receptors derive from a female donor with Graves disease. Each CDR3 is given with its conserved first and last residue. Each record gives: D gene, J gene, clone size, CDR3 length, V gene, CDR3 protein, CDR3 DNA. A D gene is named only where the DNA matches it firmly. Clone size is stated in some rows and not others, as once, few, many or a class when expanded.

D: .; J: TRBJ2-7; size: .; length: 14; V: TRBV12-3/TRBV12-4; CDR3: CASSPRQASYEQYF; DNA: TGTGCCAGCAGTCCCCGACAGGCCTCCTACGAGCAGTACTTC
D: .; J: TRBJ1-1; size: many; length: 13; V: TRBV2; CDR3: CASRWTANTEAFF; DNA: TGTGCCAGCAGATGGACAGCGAACACTGAAGCTTTCTTT
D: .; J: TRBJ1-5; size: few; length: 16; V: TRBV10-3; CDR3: CAISDFGGSSNQPQHF; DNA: TGTGCCATCAGTGATTTTGGTGGAAGTAGCAATCAGCCCCAGCATTTT
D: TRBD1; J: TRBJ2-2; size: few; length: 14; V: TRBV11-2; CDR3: CASSPRDSGRELFF; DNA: TGTGCCAGCAGCCCCCGGGACAGCGGCAGGGAGCTGTTTTTT
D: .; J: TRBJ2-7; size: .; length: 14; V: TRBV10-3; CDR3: CAIRDDRGPYEQYF; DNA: TGTGCCATCAGAGATGATCGGGGGCCCTACGAGCAGTACTTC
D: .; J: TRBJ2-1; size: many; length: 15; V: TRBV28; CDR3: CASSLSSGSYNEQFF; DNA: TGTGCCAGCAGTTTATCCAGCGGCTCCTACAATGAGCAGTTCTTC
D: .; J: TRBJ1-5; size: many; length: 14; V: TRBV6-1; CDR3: CASSVEGLNQPQHF; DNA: TGTGCCAGCAGTGTAGAGGGACTGAATCAGCCCCAGCATTTT
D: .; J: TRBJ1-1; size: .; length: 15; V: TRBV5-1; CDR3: CASSLSWVGNTEAFF; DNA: TGCGCCAGCAGCTTGTCTTGGGTTGGGAACACTGAAGCTTTCTTT
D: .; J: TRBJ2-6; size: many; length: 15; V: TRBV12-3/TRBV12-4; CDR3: CASSPGSSGANVLTF; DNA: TGTGCCAGCAGCCCAGGATCCTCTGGGGCCAACGTCCTGACTTTC
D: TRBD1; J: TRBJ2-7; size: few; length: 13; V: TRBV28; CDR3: CASWDRRTYEQYF; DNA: TGTGCCAGTTGGGACAGGCGGACCTACGAGCAGTACTTC
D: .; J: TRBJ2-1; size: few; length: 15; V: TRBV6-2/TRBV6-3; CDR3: CASSSPRGASDEQFF; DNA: TGTGCCAGCAGTTCACCCCGGGGGGCGAGCGATGAGCAGTTCTTC
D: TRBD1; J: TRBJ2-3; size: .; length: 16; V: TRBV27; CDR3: CASSSLNRGRADTQYF; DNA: TGTGCCAGCAGTTCCTTAAACAGGGGGCGCGCAGATACGCAGTATTTT
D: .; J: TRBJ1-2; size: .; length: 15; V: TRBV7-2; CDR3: CASSPLGRPNYGYTF; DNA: TGTGCCAGCAGCCCCTTGGGCCGCCCTAACTATGGCTACACCTTC
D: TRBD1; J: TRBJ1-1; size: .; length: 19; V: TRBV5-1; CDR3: CASSLGGLSGTGYGTEAFF; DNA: TGCGCCAGCAGCTTGGGTGGCCTATCCGGGACAGGGTATGGGACTGAAGCTTTCTTT
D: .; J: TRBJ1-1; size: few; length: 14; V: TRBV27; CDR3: CASSWGPLGAEAFF; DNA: TGTGCCAGCAGTTGGGGCCCCCTGGGAGCTGAAGCTTTCTTT
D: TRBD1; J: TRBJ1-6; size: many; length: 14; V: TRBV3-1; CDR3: CASSLGTGDSPLHF; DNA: TGTGCCAGCAGCCTTGGGACAGGGGATTCACCCCTCCACTTT
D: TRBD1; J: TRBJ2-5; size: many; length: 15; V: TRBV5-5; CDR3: CASSLGQGAQETQYF; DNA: TGTGCCAGCAGCCTGGGACAGGGGGCCCAAGAGACCCAGTACTTC
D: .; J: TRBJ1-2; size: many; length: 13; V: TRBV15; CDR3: CATSIKGAYGYTF; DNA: TGTGCCACCAGCATAAAGGGAGCCTATGGCTACACCTTC
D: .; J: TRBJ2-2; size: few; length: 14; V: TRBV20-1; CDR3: CSAKHPSNTGELFF; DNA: TGCAGTGCTAAACACCCGTCTAACACCGGGGAGCTGTTTTTT
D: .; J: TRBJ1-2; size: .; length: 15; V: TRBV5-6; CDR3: CASSSLLSGSYGYTF; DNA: TGTGCCAGCAGCTCGTTACTTTCGGGCAGCTATGGCTACACCTTC
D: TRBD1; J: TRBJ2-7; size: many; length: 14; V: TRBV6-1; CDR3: CASSPGTGIYEQYF; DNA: TGTGCCAGCAGTCCCGGGACAGGGATTTACGAGCAGTACTTC
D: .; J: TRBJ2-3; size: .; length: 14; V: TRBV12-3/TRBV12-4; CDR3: CASSPGRGTDTQYF; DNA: TGTGCCAGCAGCCCCGGGCGGGGTACAGATACGCAGTATTTT
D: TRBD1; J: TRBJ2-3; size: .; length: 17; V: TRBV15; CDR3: CATSGTRLTGGTDTQYF; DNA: TGTGCCACCAGCGGAACCCGGTTGACAGGGGGCACAGATACGCAGTATTTT
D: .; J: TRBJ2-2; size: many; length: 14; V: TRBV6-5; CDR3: CASSYGTVTGELFF; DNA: TGTGCCAGCAGTTACGGCACGGTCACCGGGGAGCTGTTTTTT
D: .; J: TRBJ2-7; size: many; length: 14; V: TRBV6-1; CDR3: CASSTPGTSYEQYF; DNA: TGTGCCAGCAGTACCCCGGGGACTTCCTACGAGCAGTACTTC
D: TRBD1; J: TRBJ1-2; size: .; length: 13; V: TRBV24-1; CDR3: CATSETGANGYTF; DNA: TGTGCCACCAGTGAGACAGGGGCGAATGGCTACACCTTC
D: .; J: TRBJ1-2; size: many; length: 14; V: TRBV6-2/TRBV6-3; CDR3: CASSYSGIDYGYTF; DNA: TGTGCCAGCAGTTACTCGGGTATTGACTATGGCTACACCTTC
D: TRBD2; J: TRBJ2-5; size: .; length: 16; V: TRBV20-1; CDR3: CSASKSSGSRQETQYF; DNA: TGCAGTGCTAGTAAGAGTAGCGGGAGTAGACAAGAGACCCAGTACTTC
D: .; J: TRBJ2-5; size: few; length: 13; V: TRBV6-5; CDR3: CASSYGPRETQYF; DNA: TGTGCCAGCAGTTACGGCCCGAGGGAGACCCAGTACTTC
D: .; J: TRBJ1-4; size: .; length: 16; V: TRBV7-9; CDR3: CASSLARDRFNEKLFF; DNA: TGTGCCAGCAGCTTAGCCCGAGACAGGTTTAATGAAAAACTGTTTTTT
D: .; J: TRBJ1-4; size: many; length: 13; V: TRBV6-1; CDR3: CASSEAEFEKLFF; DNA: TGTGCCAGCAGTGAAGCAGAGTTTGAAAAACTGTTTTTT
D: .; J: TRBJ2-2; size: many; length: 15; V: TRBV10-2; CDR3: CASSVGGLGTGELFF; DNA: TGCGCCAGCAGTGTGGGCGGACTCGGCACCGGGGAGCTGTTTTTT
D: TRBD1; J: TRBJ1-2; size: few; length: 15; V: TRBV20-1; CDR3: CSARATGGAVYGYTF; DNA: TGCAGTGCTAGGGCTACAGGGGGCGCGGTCTATGGCTACACCTTC
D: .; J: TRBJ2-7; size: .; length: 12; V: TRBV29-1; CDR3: CSVRQGSNEQYF; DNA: TGCAGCGTTCGGCAGGGATCAAACGAGCAGTACTTC
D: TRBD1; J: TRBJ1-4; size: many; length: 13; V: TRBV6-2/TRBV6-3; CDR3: CASRSPTGRKLFF; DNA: TGTGCCAGCCGTTCGCCGACAGGGCGGAAACTGTTTTTT
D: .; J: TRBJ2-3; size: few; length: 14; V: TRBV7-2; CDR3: CASSLAAFPDTQYF; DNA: TGTGCCAGCAGCTTAGCTGCTTTCCCAGATACGCAGTATTTT
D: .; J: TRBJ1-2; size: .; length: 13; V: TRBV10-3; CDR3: CAISEQGLLGYTF; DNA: TGTGCCATCAGTGAGCAGGGTCTCCTAGGCTACACCTTC
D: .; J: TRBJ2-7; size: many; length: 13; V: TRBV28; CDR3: CASRLQGSDEQYF; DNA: TGTGCCAGCAGGCTGCAGGGTTCCGACGAGCAGTACTTC
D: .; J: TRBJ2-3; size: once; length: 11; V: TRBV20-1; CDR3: CSASLTDTQYF; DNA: TGCAGTGCTTCATTAACAGATACGCAGTATTTT
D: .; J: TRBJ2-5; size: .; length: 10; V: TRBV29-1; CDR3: CSPDQETQYF; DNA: TGCAGCCCAGACCAAGAGACCCAGTACTTC
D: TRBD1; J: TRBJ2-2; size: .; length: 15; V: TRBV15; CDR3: CATSIRGSSTGELFF; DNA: TGTGCCACCAGCATCAGGGGGTCCAGCACCGGGGAGCTGTTTTTT
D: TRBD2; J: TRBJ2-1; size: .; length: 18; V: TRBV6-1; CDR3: CASSQSGRAGSSYNEQFF; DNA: TGTGCCAGCAGCCAGAGCGGGAGGGCGGGAAGCTCCTACAATGAGCAGTTCTTC
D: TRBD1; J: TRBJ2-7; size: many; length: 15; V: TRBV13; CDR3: CASSLGPGQGIEQYF; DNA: TGTGCCAGCAGCTTAGGCCCCGGACAGGGGATCGAGCAGTACTTC
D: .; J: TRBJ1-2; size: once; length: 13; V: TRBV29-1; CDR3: CSVEDPRTYGYTF; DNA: TGCAGCGTTGAAGATCCTCGGACGTATGGCTACACCTTC
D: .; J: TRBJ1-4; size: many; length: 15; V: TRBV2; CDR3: CASSEDGEDNEKLFF; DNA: TGTGCCAGCAGTGAGGACGGGGAAGATAATGAAAAACTGTTTTTT
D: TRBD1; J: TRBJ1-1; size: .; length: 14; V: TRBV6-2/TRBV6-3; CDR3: CASSYSWQGGEAFF; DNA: TGTGCCAGCAGTTACTCTTGGCAGGGGGGAGAAGCTTTCTTT
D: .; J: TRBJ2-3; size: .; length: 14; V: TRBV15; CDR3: CATSRRIAPDTQYF; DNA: TGTGCCACCAGCAGGAGGATTGCGCCCGATACGCAGTATTTT
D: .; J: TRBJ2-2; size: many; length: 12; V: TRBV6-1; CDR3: CASSRLGLELFF; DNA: TGTGCCAGCAGTCGCCTGGGTCTGGAGCTGTTTTTT
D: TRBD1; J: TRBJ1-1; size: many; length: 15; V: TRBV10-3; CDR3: CAISDRTGGVSEAFF; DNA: TGTGCCATCAGTGACCGGACAGGGGGCGTCTCTGAAGCTTTCTTT